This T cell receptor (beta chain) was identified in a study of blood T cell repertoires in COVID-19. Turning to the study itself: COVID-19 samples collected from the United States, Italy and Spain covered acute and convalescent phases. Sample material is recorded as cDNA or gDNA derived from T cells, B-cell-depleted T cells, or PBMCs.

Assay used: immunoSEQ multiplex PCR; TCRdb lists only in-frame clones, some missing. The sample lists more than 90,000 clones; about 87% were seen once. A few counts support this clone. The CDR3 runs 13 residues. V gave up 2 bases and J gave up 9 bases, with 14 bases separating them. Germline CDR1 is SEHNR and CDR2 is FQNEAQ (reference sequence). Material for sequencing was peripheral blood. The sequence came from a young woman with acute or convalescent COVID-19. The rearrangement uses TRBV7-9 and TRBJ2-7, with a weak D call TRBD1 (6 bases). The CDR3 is CASSLSRDTSQYF. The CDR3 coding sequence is TGTGCCAGCAGCTTATCCCGGGACACTTCGCAGTACTTC. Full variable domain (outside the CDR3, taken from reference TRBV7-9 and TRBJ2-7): DTGVSQNPRHKITKRGQNVTFRCDPISEHNRLYWYRQTLGQGPEFLTYFQNEAQLEKSRLLSDRFSAERPKGSFSTLEIQRTEQGDSAMYLCASSLSRDTSQYFGPGTRLTVT.